These 18 T cell receptor beta chains were sequenced from one sample in a study of cytomegalovirus exposure and HLA in healthy donors. PCR was performed using 60 Vbeta and 13 Jbeta primers. The assay was immunoSEQ multiplex PCR, and TCRdb's table has in-frame clones only and misses some. In the table there are 89,000 or so clones, 60% to 85% of which are singletons. The sequenced sample consisted of PBMCs. Receptors originate from a boy aged 5-17 years in good health and CMV-seronegative.

This clone has more than one count but fewer than ten. The chain employs TRBV2 and TRBJ2-1; 12 bases map to TRBD2. V shed 8 bases and J 10 bases; nucleotides not matched to a gene: 9. This CDR3 is 14 amino acids long. Germline V gene lookup returns CDR1 SNHLY and CDR2 FYNNEI. CDR3 sequence reads: CASATSGSPQEQFF. Here the CDR3 DNA reads TGTGCCAGCGCGACTAGCGGGAGTCCCCAGGAGCAGTTCTTC.

The J gene is TRBJ2-6, the V gene TRBV27; D uncertain. This CDR3 spans 14 amino acids. V lost 2 bases to trimming and J lost 0 bases, with 2 bases between them. Germline V gene sequence: CDR1 MNHEY, CDR2 SMNVEV (reference sequence). CDR3 sequence: CASSLLSGANVLTF. The CDR3 nucleotides are TGTGCCAGCAGTTTACTCTCTGGGGCCAACGTCCTGACTTTC.

This chain joins TRBV9 and TRBJ2-2, with 7 bases that match TRBD1. This CDR3 spans 15 amino acids. Unmatched junction bases numbered 5, after V lost 0 bases and J lost 6 bases. Germline V gene data show CDR1 as SGDLS and CDR2 as YYNGEE. The CDR3 DNA sequence: TGTGCCAGCAGCGTAGCTCAGGGGGTTCCCGGGGAGCTGTTTTTT. This sequence encodes CASSVAQGVPGELFF.

This clone is a singleton in its sample. This chain links TRBV7-8 with TRBJ2-7; D is perhaps TRBD1 (6 bases). V lost 0 bases, J lost 2 bases, and 14 bases lay in between. Germline V CDR1 and CDR2: SGHVS, FQNEAQ. The CDR3 length is 16 residues. CDR3 protein: CASSLAYQGSTYEQYF. CDR3 coding DNA: TGTGCCAGCAGCTTAGCGTACCAGGGGTCAACCTACGAGCAGTACTTC.

Only one count was recorded for this clone. This chain uses TRBV7-9 with TRBJ1-2; no clear D gene. CDR3 size: 14 residues. With 4 bases removed from V and 8 bases from J, the gap between germline ends came to 17 bases. Germline CDR1 SEHNR, CDR2 FQNEAQ (reference sequence). The DNA for the CDR3 is TGTGCCAGCAGCTCTCCAGGCCCCGACCAAGGCTACACCTTC. Translated, it gives CASSSPGPDQGYTF.

This rearrangement joins TRBV7-9 to TRBJ2-3; 9 positions match TRBD1. Trimming at V came to 4 bases and at J to 4 bases, leaving 3 bases not matched to a gene. The germline V gene encodes CDR1 SEHNR and CDR2 FQNEAQ (reference sequence). The CDR3 runs to 14 residues. DNA of the CDR3: TGTGCCAGCAGCTCGGGACAGGGTCCAGATACGCAGTATTTT. As protein: CASSSGQGPDTQYF.

The chain recombines TRBV28 with TRBJ1-2; TRBD1 matches 7 bases. The V and J ends lost 8 bases and 1 base, in that order; junction bases with no gene match: 1. Germline-derived CDR1 and CDR2 are MDHEN and SYDVKM. The length of the CDR3 is 12 residues. The CDR3: CASRDSNYGYTF. The DNA for the CDR3 is TGTGCCAGCCGGGACAGTAACTATGGCTACACCTTC.

This sequence joins TRBV7-9 and TRBJ1-5; perhaps TRBD1 as D (5 bases). The CDR3 consists of 15 residues. Germline-derived CDR1 and CDR2 are SEHNR and FQNEAQ (reference sequence). Trimming took 4 bases from V and 2 from J, leaving 12 bases between them. CDR3 bases: TGTGCCAGCAGCTCGCCCGCGGGGGGCAATCAGCCCCAGCATTTT. It is translated as CASSSPAGGNQPQHF.

The chain joins TRBV5-1 to TRBJ2-7; D may be TRBD2 (6 bases). The V gene's germline CDR1 is SGHRS and CDR2 YFSETQ. The CDR3 covers 13 residues. V lost 6 bases and J 0 bases, leaving 10 bases between the germline ends. Here the CDR3 reads CASTGTVSYEQYF. The CDR3 nucleotides read TGCGCCAGCACCGGGACTGTCTCCTACGAGCAGTACTTC.

The J gene is TRBJ1-4, the V gene TRBV9; 7 bases are a match to TRBD1. With 4 bases clipped from V and 4 bases from J, the junction kept 7 bases outside the gene matches. Germline V CDR1 and CDR2: SGDLS, YYNGEE. CDR3 size: 15 residues. The CDR3 nucleotides are TGTGCCAGCAGCCCAGAGGGGGCGATTAATGAAAAACTGTTTTTT. Translated: CASSPEGAINEKLFF.

The V gene is TRBV30, the J gene TRBJ1-3; D is undetermined. V was cut by 2 bases and J by 4 bases, with 15 bases left in between. Per the germline V gene, CDR1 is GTSNPN and CDR2 is SVGIG (reference sequence). This CDR3 is 15 amino acids long. Here the CDR3 reads CAWSRGSSEGNTIYF. CDR3 DNA: TGTGCCTGGAGTCGAGGGTCTAGTGAGGGAAACACCATATATTTT.

The chain uses TRBV21-1 and TRBJ2-2; the table's D gene call, TRBD1, was not cross checked with the DNA. TRBV21-1 is flagged as a pseudogene. The CDR3 covers 16 residues. The CDR3 DNA is TGTGCCAGCACCACCCGCGGGGACAGACCCACCGGGGAGCTGTTTTTT. Protein: CASTTRGDRPTGELFF.

CDR3 amino acids: CASSSYREETQYF. CDR3 nucleotides: TGTGCCAGCAGCTCCTACAGGGAAGAGACCCAGTACTTC. V usage is TRBV7-9 and J usage is TRBJ2-5; possibly TRBD1 for D (6 bases). CDR3 length: 13 residues. V was cut by 4 bases and J by 3 bases, with 9 bases left in between. CDR1 and CDR2 from the germline V gene are SEHNR and FQNEAQ (reference sequence).

The V call is TRBV7-9, the J call TRBJ2-1, with D possibly matching TRBD2 (6 bases). This CDR3 is 15 amino acids long. V lost 3 bases, J lost 2 bases, and 11 bases lay in between. The V gene's germline CDR1 is SEHNR and CDR2 FQNEAQ (reference sequence). The CDR3 region has the DNA TGTGCCAGCAGCTTTCTCGGGACTCCCTACAATGAGCAGTTCTTC. As protein: CASSFLGTPYNEQFF. Looking up the rest from reference TRBV7-9 and TRBJ2-1 gives the full variable domain: DTGVSQNPRHKITKRGQNVTFRCDPISEHNRLYWYRQTLGQGPEFLTYFQNEAQLEKSRLLSDRFSAERPKGSFSTLEIQRTEQGDSAMYLCASSFLGTPYNEQFFGPGTRLTVL.

CDR3 nucleotide sequence: TGTGCCAGTAGTCCGCCGGCTAGCGGAGTCTACAATGAGCAGTTCTTC. Translating gives CASSPPASGVYNEQFF. This chain links TRBV19 with TRBJ2-1, with 7 bases identical to TRBD2. The CDR3 loop spans 16 amino acids. The V and J ends lost 5 bases and 3 bases, in that order; junction bases with no gene match: 10. In germline, CDR1 is LNHDA, CDR2 SQIVND (reference sequence).

The chain carries TRBV19 and TRBJ2-5, with 11 positions matching TRBD2. Germline V gives CDR1 LNHDA, CDR2 SQIVND (reference sequence). V lost 6 bases, J lost 5 bases, and 11 bases stayed unmatched. This CDR3 is 16 amino acids long. CDR3 nucleotides: TGTGCCAGTAGCCCGACCGTTTTAGCGGGAGGGGAGACCCAGTACTTC. Encoded protein: CASSPTVLAGGETQYF.

The chain recombines TRBV6-5 with TRBJ1-1; unclear D gene. Per germline, CDR1 MNHEY and CDR2 SVGAGI. The CDR3 covers 14 residues. The germline V and J ends were trimmed by 2 bases and 0 bases, with 7 bases remaining between them. CDR3 sequence reads: CASSYPGMNTEAFF. The CDR3, as DNA: TGTGCCAGCAGTTACCCAGGCATGAACACTGAAGCTTTCTTT.

The rearrangement joins TRBV10-2 to TRBJ2-7; 8 bases match TRBD1. V was pared by 6 bases and J by 2 bases, with 0 bases of the junction left unmatched. The germline gives CDR1 WSHSY, CDR2 SAAADI. This CDR3 contains 12 residues. This CDR3 reads CASRGQAYEQYF. The CDR3 DNA sequence: TGCGCCAGCAGGGGACAGGCCTACGAGCAGTACTTC.